The clone carrying this T cell receptor (beta chain) was counted only a few times. TCRbeta library preparation incorporated unique molecular identifiers. TCRdb recomputed calls from the PCR reads with MiXCR, one row per CDR3 protein. The table lists about 610,000 distinct CDR3 sequences, under 12% of them singletons, with approximately 4.1% in the top ten. These data belong to a study of T-cell reconstitution after alpha-beta-depleted transplantation in children. Unmatched junction bases numbered 5, after V lost 0 bases and J lost 3 bases. The CDR3 covers 15 residues. Germline V gene sequence: CDR1 SQVTM, CDR2 ANQGSEA.

The specimen was PBMCs from the stem cell graft donor, collected from the stem cell graft. J is TRBJ2-7 and V is TRBV29-1, with 10 bases identical to TRBD2. This sequence was found in a human donor who donated a stem cell graft to a child with acute myeloid leukemia. The CDR3 is CSVEDGLAGDYEQYF. The DNA of the CDR3 is TGCAGCGTTGAAGATGGGCTAGCGGGAGACTACGAGCAGTACTTC.